This T cell receptor beta chain was obtained from a study of T cell repertoires in cytomegalovirus infection. Study summary: Well-studied HLA-B-restricted CMV epitopes were used in the study alongside recently identified HLA-C-restricted ones.

The sample holds a few counts of this clonotype. The antigen is undetermined. V lost 4 bases and J lost 0, with 10 bases in between. In germline, CDR1 is LNHDA, CDR2 SQIVND (reference sequence). The CDR3 has 16 amino acids. TCRdb used MiXCR to reprocess the reads, holding one entry per CDR3 protein. The sample records around 900,000 distinct CDR3 sequences, around 32% being singletons. General study results and limits: HLA-C-restricted CMV-specific TCR beta clonotypes prevailed in the ex vivo response.

The starting material was cultured CD8+ T cells from PBMCs, obtained from culture after CMV antigen stimulation. The TCR was taken from a human donor in good health (CMV status not recorded). Some clones in this sample may be carry-over from other donors' samples. The chain uses TRBV19 and TRBJ1-6; D may be TRBD1 (5 bases). CDR3 DNA sequence: TGTGCCAGTAGTACCGAGCAGGGCTCCTATAATTCACCCCTCCACTTT. Translated: CASSTEQGSYNSPLHF.